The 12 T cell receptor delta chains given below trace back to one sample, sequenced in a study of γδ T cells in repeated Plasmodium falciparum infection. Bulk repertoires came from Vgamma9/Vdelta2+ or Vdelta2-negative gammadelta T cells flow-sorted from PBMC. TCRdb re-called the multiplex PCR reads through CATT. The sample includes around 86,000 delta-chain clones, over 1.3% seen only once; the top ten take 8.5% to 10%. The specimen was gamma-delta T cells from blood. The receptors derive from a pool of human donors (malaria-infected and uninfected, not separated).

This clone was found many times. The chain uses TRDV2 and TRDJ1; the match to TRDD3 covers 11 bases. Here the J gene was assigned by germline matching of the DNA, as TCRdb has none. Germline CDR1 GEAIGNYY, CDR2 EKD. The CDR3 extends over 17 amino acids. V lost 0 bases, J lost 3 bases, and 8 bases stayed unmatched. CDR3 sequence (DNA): TGTGCCTGTGACACCATGGGGGATACGGGCGGGGCCGATAAACTCATCTTT. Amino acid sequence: CACDTMGDTGGADKLIF.

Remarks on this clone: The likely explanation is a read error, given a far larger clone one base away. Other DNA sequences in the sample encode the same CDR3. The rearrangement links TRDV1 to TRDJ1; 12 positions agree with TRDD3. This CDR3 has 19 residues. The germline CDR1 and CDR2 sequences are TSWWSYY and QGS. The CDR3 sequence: CALGEGYLRSGGYADKLIF. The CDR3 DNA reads TGCGCTCTTGGGGAAGGGTATCTACGCTCTGGGGGATACGCCGATAAACTCATCTTT.

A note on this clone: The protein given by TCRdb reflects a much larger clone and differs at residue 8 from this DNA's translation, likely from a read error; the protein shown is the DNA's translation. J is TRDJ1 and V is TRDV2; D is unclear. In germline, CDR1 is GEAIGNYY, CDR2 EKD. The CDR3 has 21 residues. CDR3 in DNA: TGTGCCTGCGACACCGTTCAATGGGCTAAAAATTTCCAGGGCGAGGGCGATAAACTCATCTTT. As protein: CACDTVQWAKNFQGEGDKLIF.

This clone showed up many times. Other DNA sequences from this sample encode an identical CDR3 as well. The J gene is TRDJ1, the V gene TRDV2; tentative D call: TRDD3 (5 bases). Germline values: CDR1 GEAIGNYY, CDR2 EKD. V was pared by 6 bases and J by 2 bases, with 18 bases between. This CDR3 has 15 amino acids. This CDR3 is CACNRGLPGTDKLIF. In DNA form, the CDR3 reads TGTGCCTGTAACCGGGGGCTGCCGGGGACCGATAAACTCATCTTT.

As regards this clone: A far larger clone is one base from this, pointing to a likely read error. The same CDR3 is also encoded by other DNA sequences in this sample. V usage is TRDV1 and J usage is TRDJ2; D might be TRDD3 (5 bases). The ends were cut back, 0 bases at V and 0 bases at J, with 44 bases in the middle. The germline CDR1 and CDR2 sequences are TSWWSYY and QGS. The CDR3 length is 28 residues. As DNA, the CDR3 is TGTGCTCTTGGGGAACTAGTTTTTGTTCCACCTGAACCCACGGCCTTTCTGGGAGTTAGGGCTTTGACAGCACAACTCTTCTTT. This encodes CALGELVFVPPEPTAFLGVRALTAQLFF.

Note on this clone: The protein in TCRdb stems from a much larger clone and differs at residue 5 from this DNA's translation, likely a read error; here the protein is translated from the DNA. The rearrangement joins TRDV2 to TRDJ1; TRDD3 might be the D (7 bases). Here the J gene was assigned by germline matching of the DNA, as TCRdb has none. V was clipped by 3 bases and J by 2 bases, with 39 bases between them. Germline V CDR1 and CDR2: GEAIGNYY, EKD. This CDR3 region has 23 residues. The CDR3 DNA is TGTGCCTGTGACCCCATTGACTCTTCCTGGAAGACTGGGGATGTTACGGCGACCGATAAACTCATCTTT. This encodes CACDPIDSSWKTGDVTATDKLIF.

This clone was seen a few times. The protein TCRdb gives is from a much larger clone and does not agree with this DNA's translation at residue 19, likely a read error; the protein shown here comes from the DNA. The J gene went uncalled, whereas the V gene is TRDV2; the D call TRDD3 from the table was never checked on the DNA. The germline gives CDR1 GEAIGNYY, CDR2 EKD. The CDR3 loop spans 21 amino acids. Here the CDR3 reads CACDTLTGDTGASVYTDKPIF. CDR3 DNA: TGTGCCTGTGACACTCTTACTGGGGATACGGGGGCATCGGTCTACACCGATAAACCCATCTTT.

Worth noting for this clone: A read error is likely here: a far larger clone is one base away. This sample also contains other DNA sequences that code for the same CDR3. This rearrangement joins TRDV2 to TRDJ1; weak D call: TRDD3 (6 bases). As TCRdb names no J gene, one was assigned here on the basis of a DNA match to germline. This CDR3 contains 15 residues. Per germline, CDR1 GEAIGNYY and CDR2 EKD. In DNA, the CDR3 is TGCGCCTGTGACACGGGGGACCTCTACACCGATAAACTCATCTTT. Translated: CACDTGDLYTDKLIF.

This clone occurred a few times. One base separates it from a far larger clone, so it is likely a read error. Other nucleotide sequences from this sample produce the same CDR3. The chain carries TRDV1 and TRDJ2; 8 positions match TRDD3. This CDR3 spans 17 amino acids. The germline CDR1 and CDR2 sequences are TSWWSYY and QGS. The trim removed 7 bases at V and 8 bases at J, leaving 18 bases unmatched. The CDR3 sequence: CALDWQDGGSITAQLFF. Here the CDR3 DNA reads TGTGCTCTTGATTGGCAGGATGGGGGATCAATAACGGCACAACTCTTCTTT.

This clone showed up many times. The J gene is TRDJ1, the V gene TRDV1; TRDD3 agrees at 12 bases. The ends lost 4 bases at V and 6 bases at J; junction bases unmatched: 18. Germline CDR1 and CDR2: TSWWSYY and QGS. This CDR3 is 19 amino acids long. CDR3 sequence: CALGGHERPYWGIPHKLIF. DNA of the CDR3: TGTGCTCTTGGGGGCCATGAGCGACCGTACTGGGGGATACCCCATAAACTCATCTTT.

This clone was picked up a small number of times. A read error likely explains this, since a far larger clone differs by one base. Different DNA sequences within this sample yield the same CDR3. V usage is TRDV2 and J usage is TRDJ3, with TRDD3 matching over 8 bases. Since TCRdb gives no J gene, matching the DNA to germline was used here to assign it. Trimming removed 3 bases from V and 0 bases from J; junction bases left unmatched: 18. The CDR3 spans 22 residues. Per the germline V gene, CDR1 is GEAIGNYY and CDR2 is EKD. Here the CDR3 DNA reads TGTGCCTGTGACTCCGGTGCGTTTACTGGGGGCCCGAGCTCCTGGGACACCCGACAGATGTTTTTC. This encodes CACDSGAFTGGPSSWDTRQMFF.

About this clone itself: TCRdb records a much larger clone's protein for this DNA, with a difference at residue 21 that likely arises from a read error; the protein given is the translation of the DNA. CDR3 nucleotide sequence: TGTGCTCTTGGGGACCCTGCTCAACTCCTACGACAGAACTGGGGGATACGGTCGGGGTACGCCGATAAACTCATCTTT. Translated: CALGDPAQLLRQNWGIRSGYADKLIF. The rearrangement uses TRDV1 and TRDJ1; 13 bases match TRDD3. The J gene, left out of TCRdb, was set here by checking the DNA against germline. CDR3 length: 26 residues. V dropped 3 bases and J dropped 3; count of bases not matched to a gene: 34. CDR1 is TSWWSYY, CDR2 QGS, per germline.